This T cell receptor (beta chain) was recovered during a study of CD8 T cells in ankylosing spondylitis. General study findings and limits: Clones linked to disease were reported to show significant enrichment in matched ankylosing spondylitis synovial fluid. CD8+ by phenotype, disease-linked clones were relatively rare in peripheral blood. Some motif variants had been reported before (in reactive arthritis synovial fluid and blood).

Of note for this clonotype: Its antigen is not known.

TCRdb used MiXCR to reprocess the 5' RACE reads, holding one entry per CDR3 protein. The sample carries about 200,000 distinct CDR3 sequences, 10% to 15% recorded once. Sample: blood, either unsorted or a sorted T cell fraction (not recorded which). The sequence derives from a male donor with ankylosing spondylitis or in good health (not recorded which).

The CDR3 spells CASSHTLAEQFF. The CDR3 DNA reads TGCGCCAGCAGCCACACACTAGCCGAGCAGTTCTTC. The chain joins TRBV4-1 to TRBJ2-1; a possible D gene is TRBD2 (6 bases). The germline gives CDR1 MGHRA, CDR2 YSYEKL. The V end was cut by 3 bases, the J end by 10 bases, with 10 bases between. This CDR3 is built from 12 residues.